This T cell receptor (beta chain) was recovered during a study of CD8+ T cells in alopecia areata. Study findings and constraints: Clonality exceeded that of normal scalp in lesional scalp, most notably in alopecia totalis/universalis. Under tofacitinib, fewer expanded CD8+ clones appeared among the top 100 scalp clones. TCR sharing was clearer in mice than between patients, perhaps partly owing to patient HLA diversity.

Comments on this clone: The antigen is not known.

In each case, RNA was isolated and then reverse transcribed into cDNA as the sequencing template. Profiling relied on immunoSEQ multiplex PCR, and the TCRdb table lists in-frame clones only, not all of them. The sample consists of about 210,000 clones, approximately 45% of them appearing once. As for treatment: oral pan-JAK inhibitor, 5-10 mg twice daily. PBMCs yielded sorted CD4+ and CD8+ T cells. The source is a human donor with alopecia areata. Sample: CD4+ T cells sorted from blood, taken at approximately week 36, from a patient treated with tofacitinib.

CDR3 sequence reads: CAITPGGTSGSYEQYF. CDR3 bases: TGTGCCATTACCCCCGGCGGGACTAGCGGCTCCTACGAGCAGTACTTC. The rearrangement joins TRBV10-3 to TRBJ2-7; 11 bases match TRBD2. CDR3 length: 16 residues. In germline, CDR1 is ENHRY, CDR2 SYGVKD. Trimming at V came to 9 bases and at J to 0 bases, leaving 10 bases not matched to a gene.